This TCR beta chain was found in a study of beta chain features in type 1 diabetes. Study-level results: When Type 1 diabetes patients were examined, their TCRB CDR3s proved moderately but significantly shorter in all four CD4+ subsets. It was among patients, rather than healthy donors, that naive, central memory and Treg TCRB repertoires appeared more similar.

On average, the one heparinised blood draw given by each donor was approximately 100 mL. CD4+ cells of the naive, central memory, regulatory and stem cell-like memory types were sorted via CD45RO/CCR7/CD25/CD127/CD95/CD27. Sorted populations were all over 98% pure. Expressed TCRB transcripts were sequenced because the isolated RNA had all been reverse transcribed beforehand. Sequencing was performed with immunoSEQ multiplex PCR; in TCRdb, only in-frame clones are kept and a portion is missing. Here the sample spans 120,000 to 150,000 clones, about 13% being singletons. CDR3 size: 14 residues. The V gene's germline CDR1 is LNHDA and CDR2 SQIVND (reference sequence). Trimming shortened V by 4 bases and J by 0 bases, and 10 bases separated the two germline ends. As for this clone: Its target is unknown.

V is TRBV19 and J is TRBJ2-7; D may be TRBD2 (6 bases). The material sequenced was central memory CD4+ T cells from blood. This TCR was sampled from a man aged 18 to 35 with type 1 diabetes. CDR3 sequence reads: CASSTSVRSYEQYF. CDR3 nucleotide sequence: TGTGCCAGTAGTACTAGCGTACGCTCCTACGAGCAGTACTTC. Variable domain in full (rest from reference TRBV19 and TRBJ2-7): DGGITQSPKYLFRKEGQNVTLSCEQNLNHDAMYWYRQDPGQGLRLIYYSQIVNDFQKGDIAEGYSVSREKKESFPLTVTSAQKNPTAFYLCASSTSVRSYEQYFGPGTRLTVT.